These 18 T cell receptor beta chains share one sample of origin, sequenced in a study of T cell responses to AZD1222 COVID-19 vaccine. Assay used: immunoSEQ multiplex PCR; TCRdb lists only in-frame clones, some missing. Seen here are roughly 180,000 clones, 85% to 90% observed once, and the top ten hold 0.49%. Here the sequenced sample was peripheral blood, taken on day 0 of AZD1222 vaccination. Receptors originate from an adult in good health.

The chain recombines TRBV27 with TRBJ2-7, with 7 bases aligning to TRBD2. Germline loops: CDR1 MNHEY, CDR2 SMNVEV (reference sequence). The CDR3 is made up of 15 amino acids. V was pared by 5 bases and J by 4 bases, with 11 bases of the junction left unmatched. CDR3 amino acids: CASSPGGSGKYEQYF. The CDR3 DNA sequence: TGTGCCAGCAGTCCCGGGGGAAGCGGGAAGTACGAGCAGTACTTC.

The genes are TRBV9 and TRBJ1-6; D gene unclear. Germline V gives CDR1 SGDLS, CDR2 YYNGEE. The CDR3 is 13 amino acids. Trimming cost V 0 bases and J 11 bases, with 9 bases left between them. The CDR3 protein is CASSVGGFPPLHF. CDR3 in DNA: TGTGCCAGCAGCGTAGGGGGATTTCCACCCCTCCACTTT.

The chain is built from TRBV9 and TRBJ2-1, with 10 bases lining up with TRBD2. The CDR3 covers 16 residues. With 0 bases clipped from V and 7 bases from J, the junction kept 7 bases outside the gene matches. CDR1 is SGDLS and CDR2 is YYNGEE in the germline V gene. The CDR3 loop reads CASSVGIAGGINEQFF. Written as DNA, the CDR3 is TGTGCCAGCAGCGTAGGTATAGCGGGAGGCATAAATGAGCAGTTCTTC.

This chain connects TRBV6-2 or TRBV6-3 to TRBJ2-2, with D possibly being TRBD2 (6 bases). This CDR3 contains 17 residues. V was trimmed by 2 bases and J by 2 bases, leaving 15 bases between them. Germline assignment: CDR1 MNHEY and CDR2 SVGEGT. The CDR3 region has the DNA TGTGCCAGCAGTTACGGGGGGACTTTACTTAACACCGGGGAGCTGTTTTTT. Translating it yields CASSYGGTLLNTGELFF.

CDR3 coding DNA: TGTGCCAGCAGTCCTAGCGGGAGTTACGAGCAGTACTTC. Translated, it gives CASSPSGSYEQYF. The V and J genes are TRBV9 and TRBJ2-7; 10 bases line up with TRBD2. The CDR3 contains 13 residues. J was trimmed by 4 bases and V by 5 bases; bases with no gene match: 3. Germline-derived CDR1 and CDR2 are SGDLS and YYNGEE. Supplemented by reference TRBV9 and TRBJ2-7, the full variable domain reads DSGVTQTPKHLITATGQRVTLRCSPRSGDLSVYWYQQSLDQGLQFLIQYYNGEERAKGNILERFSAQQFPDLHSELNLSSLELGDSALYFCASSPSGSYEQYFGPGTRLTVT.

This chain connects TRBV5-1 to TRBJ2-1; D remains ambiguous. The germline CDR1 and CDR2 sequences are SGHRS and YFSETQ. Trimming stripped 0 bases from V and 9 bases from J, with 4 bases between. The CDR3 is 11 residues long. CDR3 nucleotides: TGCGCCAGCAGCTTGGAACTTGAGCAGTTCTTC. Protein sequence: CASSLELEQFF.

The DNA for the CDR3 is TGTGCCAGCAGTTACGTGGCTAGCGGGAATGGCGGGGAGCTGTTTTTT. Amino acids: CASSYVASGNGGELFF. The chain employs TRBV6-5 and TRBJ2-2, with 9 nucleotides matching TRBD2. Germline V gene data show CDR1 as MNHEY and CDR2 as SVGAGI. J gave up 7 bases and V 2 bases, and 8 bases lay outside the gene matches. The length of the CDR3 is 16 residues.

This chain uses TRBV15 with TRBJ1-1; TRBD1 is a possible D gene (5 bases). The V and J ends lost 3 bases and 0 bases respectively, with 11 bases between them. This CDR3 contains 15 residues. Per germline, CDR1 LNHNV and CDR2 YYDKDF (reference sequence). DNA for the CDR3: TGTGCCACCAGCAGGGGACTGCCCATGAACACTGAAGCTTTCTTT. Residues: CATSRGLPMNTEAFF.

The chain links TRBV7-6 to TRBJ2-7; D is ambiguous. CDR3 size: 12 residues. V lost 0 bases and J lost 2, with 2 bases in between. The V gene's germline CDR1 is SGHVS and CDR2 FNYEAQ. The CDR3 DNA follows: TGTGCCAGCAGCTTAGCGACCTACGAGCAGTACTTC. It is translated as CASSLATYEQYF.

The chain is built from TRBV3-1 (or the pseudogene TRBV3-2) and TRBJ2-7; TRBD1 agrees at 7 bases. The CDR3 spans 16 residues. Germline CDR1 and CDR2: LGHDT and YNNKEL (reference sequence). V gave up 1 base and J gave up 4 bases; unmatched junction bases: 10. CDR3 residues: CASSQGGRGLNYEQYF. The CDR3 DNA reads as TGTGCCAGCAGCCAAGGGGGAAGGGGGCTTAATTACGAGCAGTACTTC.

The chain employs TRBV5-6 and TRBJ1-1, with 11 bases matching TRBD1. Losses at the gene ends were 2 bases for V and 3 bases for J; bases not matched to a gene: 6. The CDR3 has 16 amino acids. Germline V gene sequence: CDR1 SGHDT, CDR2 YYEEEE. The DNA of the CDR3 is TGTGCCAGCAGCTTAGGGACAGGGGGATCGTACACTGAAGCTTTCTTT. This gives the protein CASSLGTGGSYTEAFF.

The rearrangement links TRBV6-5 to TRBJ1-4; a possible D gene is TRBD1 (6 bases). V lost 6 bases and J 3 bases, leaving 14 bases between the germline ends. The CDR3 extends over 15 amino acids. The germline gives CDR1 MNHEY, CDR2 SVGAGI. The DNA of the CDR3 is TGTGCCAGCAGGATGCAGGGGAACGCTAATGAAAAACTGTTTTTT. Encoded protein: CASRMQGNANEKLFF.

The V call is TRBV7-9, the J call TRBJ2-7; D might be TRBD1 (5 bases). V was pared by 5 bases and J by 3 bases, with 11 bases between. Germline CDR1 and CDR2: SEHNR and FQNEAQ (reference sequence). This CDR3 is built from 13 residues. CDR3 amino acids: CASSTAGIYEQYF. The DNA of the CDR3 is TGTGCCAGCAGCACGGCAGGGATCTACGAGCAGTACTTC.

This chain connects TRBV6-1 to TRBJ1-1; 9 bases map to TRBD1. CDR3 size: 17 residues. The junction had 11 bases not matched to a gene; V was cut back by 2 bases and J by 4 bases. Germline V lookup: CDR1 MNHNS, CDR2 SASEGT. DNA of the CDR3: TGTGCCAGCAGTGAATTTTTTCTGACAGGGGGGACCACTGAAGCTTTCTTT. Its translation is CASSEFFLTGGTTEAFF.

This clone was detected only a few times. The chain links TRBV7-9 to TRBJ2-2; 8 bases fit TRBD2. Losses at the gene ends were 5 bases for V and 6 bases for J; bases not matched to a gene: 8. The germline gives CDR1 SEHNR, CDR2 FQNEAQ (reference sequence). CDR3 length: 15 residues. CDR3 DNA sequence: TGTGCCAGCAGCCCTCCGGGAGGGGAGGCCGGGGAGCTGTTTTTT. Amino acids: CASSPPGGEAGELFF.

This clone was counted once. Additional DNA sequences in this sample encode the identical CDR3. The chain employs TRBV18 and TRBJ2-7, with 9 bases that match TRBD1. CDR1 is KGHSH and CDR2 is LQKENI in the germline V gene. The length of the CDR3 is 14 residues. The J segment lost 5 bases and the V segment lost 6 bases, leaving 8 bases of the junction unmatched. The CDR3 DNA follows: TGTGCCAGCTCTCCGACAGGGGGGGTTGACGAGCAGTACTTC. Residues: CASSPTGGVDEQYF.

This chain uses TRBV30 with TRBJ1-2, with D possibly TRBD1 on 6 matching bases. Trimming stripped 0 bases from V and 4 bases from J, with 9 bases between. Germline V CDR1 and CDR2: GTSNPN, SVGIG (reference sequence). This CDR3 is 13 amino acids long. CDR3 sequence reads: CAWSVGTTYGYTF. CDR3 in DNA: TGTGCCTGGAGTGTAGGGACAACCTATGGCTACACCTTC.

J is TRBJ2-6 and V is TRBV28; no reliable D call. From germline, CDR1 is MDHEN and CDR2 SYDVKM. The CDR3 is made up of 18 amino acids. Trimming pared 7 bases from V and 1 base from J, leaving 20 bases between. The CDR3 loop reads CASTSAQGPTSGANVLTF. CDR3 DNA sequence: TGTGCCAGCACTTCCGCCCAAGGACCGACGTCTGGGGCCAACGTCCTGACTTTC.